The subject of this entry is one T cell receptor (beta chain). Through a sample-barcoded 5' primer and a J-beta primer mix, a second PCR was run for roughly 6 to 11 cycles. TCRdb fed the 5' RACE reads into MiXCR, producing one record per CDR3 protein. The table lists approximately 670,000 distinct CDR3 sequences, 40% to 50% of them singletons. These data come from a study of blood T cells in healthy people across ages. Study summary: Roughly one uniquely barcoded beta molecule per two T cells was captured.

The specimen sequenced was blood. The receptor was derived from a man at least 80 years old in good health.

CDR3 coding DNA: TGTGCCAGCAGTGAAGTACTAGCGGGAGGGCCGGGTGAGCAGTTCTTC. Its protein product is CASSEVLAGGPGEQFF. The rearrangement uses TRBV6-1 and TRBJ2-1; TRBD2 agrees at 13 bases. From germline, CDR1 is MNHNS and CDR2 SASEGT. The CDR3 has 16 residues. V trimming: 1 base; J trimming: 9 bases; junction bases outside the gene matches: 6.